This T cell receptor beta chain was identified during a study of blood T cells in healthy people across ages. Overall study results and limits: In older individuals, TCR beta diversity per million T cells was lower, falling roughly linearly with age. With unsorted PBMCs, a conclusive comparison of naive versus antigen-experienced cells was not possible.

As for this clonotype: Antigen specificity is unknown.

This CDR3 comprises 12 residues. V was cut by 2 bases and J by 7 bases, with 8 bases left in between. Germline lookup yields CDR1 MDHEN and CDR2 SYDVKM. A J-beta primer mix and a sample-barcoded 5' primer were used in a second PCR of about 7 to 12 cycles. Through a template-switch adaptor with 12 random nucleotides, each cDNA molecule received a tag. Every sample gave at least 2.5 million paired-end reads containing CDR3. TCRdb processed the 5' RACE reads anew with MiXCR; each CDR3 protein has one entry. Among 800,000 to 1,000,000 distinct CDR3 sequences, 40% to 60% were seen once, and the ten largest hold roughly 12%.

What was sequenced was blood. V and J are TRBV28 and TRBJ1-2, with D possibly matching TRBD1 (5 bases). The source of this sequence is a young man in good health. Here the CDR3 DNA reads TGTGCCAGCAGTTTAATTGGGGGTGGCTACACCTTC. Its translation: CASSLIGGGYTF.